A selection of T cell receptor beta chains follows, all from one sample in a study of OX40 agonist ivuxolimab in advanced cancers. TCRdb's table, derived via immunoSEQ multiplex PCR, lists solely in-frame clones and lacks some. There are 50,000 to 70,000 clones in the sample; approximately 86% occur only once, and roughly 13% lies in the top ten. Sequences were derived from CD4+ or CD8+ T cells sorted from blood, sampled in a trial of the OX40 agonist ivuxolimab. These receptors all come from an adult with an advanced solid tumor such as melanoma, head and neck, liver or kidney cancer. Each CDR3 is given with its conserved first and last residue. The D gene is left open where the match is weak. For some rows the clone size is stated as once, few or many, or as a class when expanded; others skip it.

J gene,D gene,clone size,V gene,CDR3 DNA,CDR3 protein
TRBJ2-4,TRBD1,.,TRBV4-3,TGCGCCAGCAGCCAAGATTCAGGGGGCCGGAACATTCAGTACTTC,CASSQDSGGRNIQYF
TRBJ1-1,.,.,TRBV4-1,TGCGCCAGCAGCCAAAGTCCAGGACAGTTAAACACTGAAGCTTTCTTT,CASSQSPGQLNTEAFF
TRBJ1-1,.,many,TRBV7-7,TGTGCTAGCACTCGTGTGCGTCCGAGCGGCACTGAAGCTTTCTTT,CASTRVRPSGTEAFF
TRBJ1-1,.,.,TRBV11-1,TGTGCCAGCAGGGGGCCGAACACTGAAGCTTTCTTT,CASRGPNTEAFF
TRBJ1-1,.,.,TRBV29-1,TGCAGCGGCCTCGGGGGGGGAACTGAAGCTTTCTTT,CSGLGGGTEAFF
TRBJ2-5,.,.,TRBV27,TGTGCCAGCAGTCCCCAGGAGGGGCCCCAAGAGACCCAGTACTTC,CASSPQEGPQETQYF
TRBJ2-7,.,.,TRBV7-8,TGTGCCAGCAGCCTATCTCTTGGGGAGCAGTACTTC,CASSLSLGEQYF
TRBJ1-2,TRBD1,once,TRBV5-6,TGTGCCAGCAGTTTTTCTACAGGGGGCGGCTATGGCTACACCTTC,CASSFSTGGGYGYTF
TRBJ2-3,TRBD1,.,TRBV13,TGTGCCAGCAGCCCCCGGGACAGGGGGAAAGATACGCAGTATTTT,CASSPRDRGKDTQYF
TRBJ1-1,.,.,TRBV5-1,TGCGCCAGCAGCCCGGACGGGGAAGACACTGAAGCTTTCTTT,CASSPDGEDTEAFF
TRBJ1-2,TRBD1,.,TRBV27,TGTGCCAGCAGTCTGGGACAGGGCCTCTATGGCTACACCTTC,CASSLGQGLYGYTF
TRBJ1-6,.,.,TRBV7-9,TGTGCCAGCAGCTTAGATCGTTTCGGGGGCCCCCTCACCCTCCACTTT,CASSLDRFGGPLTLHF
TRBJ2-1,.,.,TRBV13,TGTGCCAGCAGCTTGGGGGATGACAATGAGCAGTTCTTC,CASSLGDDNEQFF
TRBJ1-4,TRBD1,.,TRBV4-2,TGTGCCAGCAGCCAAGCCTTTGACAGGGACGAAGAAAAACTGTTTTTT,CASSQAFDRDEEKLFF
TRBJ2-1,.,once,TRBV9,TGTGCCAGCAGCGTAGTGTCAGGGCCAGAGCAGTTCTTC,CASSVVSGPEQFF
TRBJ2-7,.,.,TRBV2,TGTGCCAGCATAATCCTAGGGAGACACAACGGCGAGCAGTACTTC,CASIILGRHNGEQYF
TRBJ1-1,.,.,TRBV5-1,TGCGCCAGCAGCTGGGCCGCAAATGAGAACACTGAAGCTTTCTTT,CASSWAANENTEAFF
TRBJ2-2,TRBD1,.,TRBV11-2,TGTGCCAGCAGTTTATTCTGGACAGGCGGGGAGCTGTTTTTT,CASSLFWTGGELFF
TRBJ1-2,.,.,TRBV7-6,TGTGCCAGCAGCTTGGGGGGCGGCTATGGCTACACCTTC,CASSLGGGYGYTF
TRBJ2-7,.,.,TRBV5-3,TGTGCCAGAAGCTTGTCCGTTGGCGAGCAGTACTTC,CARSLSVGEQYF
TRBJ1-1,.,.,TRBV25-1,TGTGCCAGCAGTGTAATGGGTATTGAAGCTTTCTTT,CASSVMGIEAFF
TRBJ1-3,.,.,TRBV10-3,TGTGCCACCCGAGGCCCAAGCTCTGGAAACACCATATATTTT,CATRGPSSGNTIYF
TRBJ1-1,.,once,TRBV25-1,TGTGCCAGCAGCGTTTCGGAGGCCACTGAAGCTTTCTTT,CASSVSEATEAFF
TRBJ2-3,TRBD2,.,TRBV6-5,TGTGCCAGCAGTTACCCTGGGGGGGTCACAGATACGCAGTATTTT,CASSYPGGVTDTQYF
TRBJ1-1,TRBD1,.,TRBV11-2,TGTGCCAGCAGCCGAGGGACAGCGAACACTGAAGCTTTCTTT,CASSRGTANTEAFF
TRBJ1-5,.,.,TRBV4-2,TGTGCCAGCGGCCAAGTGGGGGTTAAGAGCAATCAGCCCCAGCATTTT,CASGQVGVKSNQPQHF
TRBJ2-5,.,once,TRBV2,TGTGCCAGCATAGGGGCAGGGAGCCAAGAGACCCAGTACTTC,CASIGAGSQETQYF
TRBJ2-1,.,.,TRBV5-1,TGCGCCAGCAGCTTGGCCGGGGCCAGGACGCCTTACAATGAGCAGTTCTTC,CASSLAGARTPYNEQFF
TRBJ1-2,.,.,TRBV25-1,TGTGCCAGCAGTCCGATTTGGGCTAACTATGGCTACACCTTC,CASSPIWANYGYTF
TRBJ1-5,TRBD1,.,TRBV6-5,TGTGCCAGCAGTTACTCTCGAGGGGGCGACCAGCCCCAGCATTTT,CASSYSRGGDQPQHF
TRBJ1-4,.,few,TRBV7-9,TGTGCCAGCAGCTTAGAATCGTCAATGAGTGAAAAACTGTTTTTT,CASSLESSMSEKLFF
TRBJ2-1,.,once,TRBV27,TGTGCCAGCAGCCCGCACACCAATGAGCAGTTCTTC,CASSPHTNEQFF
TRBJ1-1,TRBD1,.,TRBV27,TGTGCCAGCAGTTTCGGGACAGGGACTGAAGCTTTCTTT,CASSFGTGTEAFF
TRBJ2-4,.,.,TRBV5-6,TGTGCCAGCAGCTTCCAGTCTAGCCTAGCCAAAAACATTCAGTACTTC,CASSFQSSLAKNIQYF